This TCR beta chain was profiled in a study of blood T cell repertoires in COVID-19. Study overall: COVID-19 samples collected from the United States, Italy and Spain covered acute and convalescent phases. PBMCs, B-cell-depleted T cells, or T cells were the source of the cDNA or gDNA that made up the material.

In the original analysis: Researchers report that nucleated cell counts were estimated from reference gene primer amplification. Using immunoSEQ multiplex PCR, the repertoire was profiled, and TCRdb retains in-frame clones only, with some absent. The DNA gave D and trimming, while V, J and clone size come from that table. Here the sample spans over 200,000 clones, over 75% being singletons. The J segment lost 8 bases and the V segment lost 1 base, leaving 8 bases of the junction unmatched. The CDR3 sequence is 15 residues long. The germline CDR1 and CDR2 sequences are SNHLY and FYNNEI. The sequencing input was peripheral blood. This rearrangement joins TRBV2 to TRBJ2-5, with TRBD2 matching over 9 bases. The sequence came from a man older than 75 with acute or convalescent COVID-19. In DNA, the CDR3 is TGTGCCAGCAGTGAAGTGTCAGCGGGAGGACCCACCCAGTACTTC. Amino acids: CASSEVSAGGPTQYF.